These 2 T cell receptor beta chains share one sample of origin, sequenced in a study of CD8 T cells in Susac syndrome. The RNA, about 0.45 to 1 ug, was put through reverse transcription using random hexamers. MiXCR was run by TCRdb on the immunoSEQ multiplex PCR reads, yielding one entry per CDR3 protein. Among around 150,000 distinct CDR3 sequences listed, around 94% were seen once. The sequenced material came from CD4+ T cells from PBMCs. The receptors come from a human donor in good health.

The chain recombines TRBV20-1 with TRBJ2-7, with TRBD1 matching over 9 bases. The J segment lost 4 bases and the V segment lost 3 bases, leaving 10 bases of the junction unmatched. The CDR3 consists of 15 residues. Per germline, CDR1 DFQATT and CDR2 SNEGSKA (reference sequence). This chain's CDR3 is CSASYPGQGGYEQYF. The CDR3 DNA follows: TGCAGTGCTAGTTACCCGGGACAGGGTGGTTACGAGCAGTACTTC.

V and J are TRBV6-4 and TRBJ1-2; TRBD1 matches 9 bases. Germline values: CDR1 MRHNA, CDR2 SNTAGT. The trim removed 7 bases at V and 5 bases at J, leaving 5 bases unmatched. The CDR3 is 13 residues long. The CDR3 nucleotides read TGTGCCAGCAATCCGGGACAGGGATATGGCTACACCTTC. Protein: CASNPGQGYGYTF.